This TCR beta chain was profiled in a study of radiotherapy plus CTLA-4 blockade in lung cancer. Study-wide findings and caveats: Expansion of tumor-derived TCR clones was observed in blood after radiotherapy plus ipilimumab.

TCRdb's table, derived via immunoSEQ multiplex PCR, lists solely in-frame clones and lacks some. This table has 80,000 or so clones, roughly 79% appearing once. Details on this clone: Its antigen is not known.

This specimen was peripheral blood, taken from a patient treated with radiotherapy plus ipilimumab. The origin of this receptor is a human donor with non-small cell lung cancer whose response to radiotherapy plus ipilimumab could not be evaluated. Some clones in this sample may be carry-over from other donors' samples.

CDR3 amino acids: CSVEGSTDTQYF. The CDR3 DNA reads as TGCAGCGTTGAGGGCAGCACAGATACGCAGTATTTT. The J gene is TRBJ2-3, the V gene TRBV29-1; no clear D gene. This CDR3 comprises 12 residues. Deletions cut 3 bases from V and 0 bases from J, with 4 bases between. Germline V CDR1 and CDR2: SQVTM, ANQGSEA.